This T cell receptor beta chain was recorded in a study of blood T cell repertoires in COVID-19. Using immunoSEQ multiplex PCR, the repertoire was profiled, and TCRdb retains in-frame clones only, with some absent. The sample lists around 72,000 clones, roughly 85% seen once, with 15% to 20% in the top ten. This clone was picked up one time. Germline CDR1 reads MNHGY; CDR2 reads SAAAGT. J was trimmed by 3 bases and V by 10 bases; bases with no gene match: 8. This CDR3 contains 13 residues. The sequencing input was peripheral blood. The clonotype comes from an elderly woman with acute or convalescent COVID-19. V usage is TRBV6-8 and J usage is TRBJ2-7; 8 nucleotides align to TRBD2. The CDR3, as DNA: TGTGCCAAGACTAGGAGCGGGAGCTACGAGCAGTACTTC. Amino acid sequence: CAKTRSGSYEQYF.